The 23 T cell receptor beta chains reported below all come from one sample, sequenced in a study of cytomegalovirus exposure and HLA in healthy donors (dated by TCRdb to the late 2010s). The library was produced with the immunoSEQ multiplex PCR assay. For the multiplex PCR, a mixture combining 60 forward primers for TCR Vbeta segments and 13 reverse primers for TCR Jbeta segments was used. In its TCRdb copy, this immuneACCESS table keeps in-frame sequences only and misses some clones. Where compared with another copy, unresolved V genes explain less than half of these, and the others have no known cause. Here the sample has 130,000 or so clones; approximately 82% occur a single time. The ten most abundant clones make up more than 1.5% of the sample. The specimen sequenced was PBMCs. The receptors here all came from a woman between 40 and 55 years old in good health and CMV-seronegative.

In DNA, the CDR3 is TGCGCCAGCAGACTGACCGGGACAGGGGGGCACTACGAGCAGTACTTC. Translated, it gives CASRLTGTGGHYEQYF. The J gene is TRBJ2-7, the V gene TRBV4-3, with TRBD1 identical over 11 bases. Germline CDR1 and CDR2: LGHNA and YSLEER. V lost 6 bases to trimming and J lost 3 bases; unmatched junction nucleotides: 10. This CDR3 has 16 residues.

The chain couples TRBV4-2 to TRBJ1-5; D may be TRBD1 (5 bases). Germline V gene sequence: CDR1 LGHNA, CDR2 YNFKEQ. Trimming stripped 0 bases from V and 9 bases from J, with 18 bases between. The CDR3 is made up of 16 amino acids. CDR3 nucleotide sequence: TGTGCCAGCAGCCAAGAAGCTGGTGGGGGGGAGCTGCCCCAGCATTTT. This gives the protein CASSQEAGGGELPQHF.

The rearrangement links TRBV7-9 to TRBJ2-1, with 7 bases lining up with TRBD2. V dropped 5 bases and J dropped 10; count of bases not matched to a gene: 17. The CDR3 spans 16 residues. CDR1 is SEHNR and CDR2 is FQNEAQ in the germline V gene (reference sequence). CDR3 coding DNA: TGTGCCAGCAGCCTCGGGGGGTCCGGGAGCCTCCAAGAGCAGTTCTTC. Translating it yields CASSLGGSGSLQEQFF.

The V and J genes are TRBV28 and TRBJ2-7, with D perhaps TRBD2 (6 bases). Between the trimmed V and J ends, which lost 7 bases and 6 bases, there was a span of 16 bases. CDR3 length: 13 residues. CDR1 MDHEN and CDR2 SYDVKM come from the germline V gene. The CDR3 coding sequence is TGTGCCAGCATCTCCGGAGGGCAAAGCGAGCAGTACTTC. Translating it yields CASISGGQSEQYF. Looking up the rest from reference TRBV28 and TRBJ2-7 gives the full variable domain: DVKVTQSSRYLVKRTGEKVFLECVQDMDHENMFWYRQDPGLGLRLIYFSYDVKMKEKGDIPEGYSVSREKKERFSLILESASTNQTSMYLCASISGGQSEQYFGPGTRLTVT.

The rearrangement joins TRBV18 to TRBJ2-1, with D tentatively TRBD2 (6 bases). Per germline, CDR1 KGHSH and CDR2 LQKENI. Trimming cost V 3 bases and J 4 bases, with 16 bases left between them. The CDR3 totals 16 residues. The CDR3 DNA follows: TGTGCCAGCTCACCCCGGGACTTACAGACATACAATGAGCAGTTCTTC. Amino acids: CASSPRDLQTYNEQFF.

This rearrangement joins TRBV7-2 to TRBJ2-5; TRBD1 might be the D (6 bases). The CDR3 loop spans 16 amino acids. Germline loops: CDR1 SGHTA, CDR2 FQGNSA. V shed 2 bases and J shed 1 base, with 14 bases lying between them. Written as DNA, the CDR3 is TGTGCCAGCAGCTTAATTTCATGGGACACCCAAGAGACCCAGTACTTC. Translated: CASSLISWDTQETQYF.

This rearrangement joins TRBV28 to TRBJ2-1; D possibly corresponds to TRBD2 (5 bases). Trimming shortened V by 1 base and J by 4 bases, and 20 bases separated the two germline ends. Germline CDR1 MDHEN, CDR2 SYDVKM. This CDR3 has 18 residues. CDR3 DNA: TGTGCCAGCAGTTTATATTTGGCGGAGGCACGGGGATACAATGAGCAGTTCTTC. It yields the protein CASSLYLAEARGYNEQFF.

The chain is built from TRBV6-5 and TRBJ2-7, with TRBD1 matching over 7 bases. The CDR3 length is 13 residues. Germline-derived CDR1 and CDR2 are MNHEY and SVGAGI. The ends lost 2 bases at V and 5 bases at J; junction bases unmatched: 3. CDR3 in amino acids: CASSYGQADEQYF. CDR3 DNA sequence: TGTGCCAGCAGTTACGGACAGGCGGACGAGCAGTACTTC.

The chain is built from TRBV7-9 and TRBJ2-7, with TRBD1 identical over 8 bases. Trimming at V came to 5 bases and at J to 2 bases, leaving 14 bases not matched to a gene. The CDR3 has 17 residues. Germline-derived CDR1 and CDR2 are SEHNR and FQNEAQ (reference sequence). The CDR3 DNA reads TGTGCCAGCAGCCCACCCCTTCAGGGGGCAAAAACCTACGAGCAGTACTTC. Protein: CASSPPLQGAKTYEQYF.

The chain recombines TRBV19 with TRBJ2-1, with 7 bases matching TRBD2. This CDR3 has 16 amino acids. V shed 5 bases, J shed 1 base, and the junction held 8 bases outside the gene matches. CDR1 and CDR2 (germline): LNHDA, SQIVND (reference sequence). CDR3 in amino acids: CASSPLAAESYNEQFF. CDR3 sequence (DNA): TGTGCCAGTAGTCCCCTAGCGGCCGAATCCTACAATGAGCAGTTCTTC.

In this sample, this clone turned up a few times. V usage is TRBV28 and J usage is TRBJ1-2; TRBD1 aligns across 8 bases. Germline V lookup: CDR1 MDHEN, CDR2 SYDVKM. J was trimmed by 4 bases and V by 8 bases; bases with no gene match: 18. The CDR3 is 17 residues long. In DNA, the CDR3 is TGTGCCAGCCTTACGAAAAACCGGAATACAGGGGGCTATGGCTACACCTTC. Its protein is CASLTKNRNTGGYGYTF.

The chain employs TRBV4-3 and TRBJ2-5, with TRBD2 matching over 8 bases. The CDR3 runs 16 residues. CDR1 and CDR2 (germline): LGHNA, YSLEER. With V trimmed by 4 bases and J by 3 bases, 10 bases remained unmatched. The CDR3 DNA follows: TGCGCCAGCAGCCCCCGAATAGCGGGGTCTGAAGAGACCCAGTACTTC. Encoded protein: CASSPRIAGSEETQYF.

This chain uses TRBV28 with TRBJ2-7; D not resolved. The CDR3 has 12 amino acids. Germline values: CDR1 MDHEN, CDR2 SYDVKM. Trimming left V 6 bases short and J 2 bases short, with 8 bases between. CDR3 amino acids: CASRGRPYEQYF. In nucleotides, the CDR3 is TGTGCCAGCAGGGGCCGGCCCTACGAGCAGTACTTC.

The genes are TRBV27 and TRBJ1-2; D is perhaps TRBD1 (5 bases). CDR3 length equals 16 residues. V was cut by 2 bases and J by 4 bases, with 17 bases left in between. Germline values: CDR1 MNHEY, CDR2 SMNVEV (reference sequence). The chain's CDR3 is CASSLVGGRVGYGYTF. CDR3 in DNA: TGTGCCAGCAGTTTAGTCGGGGGAAGGGTTGGCTATGGCTACACCTTC.

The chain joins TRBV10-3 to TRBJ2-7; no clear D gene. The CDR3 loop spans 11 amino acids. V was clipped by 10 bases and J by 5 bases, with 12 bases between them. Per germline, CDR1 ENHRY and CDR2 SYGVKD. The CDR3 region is CATRGSDEQYF. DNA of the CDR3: TGTGCCACGCGAGGATCTGACGAGCAGTACTTC.

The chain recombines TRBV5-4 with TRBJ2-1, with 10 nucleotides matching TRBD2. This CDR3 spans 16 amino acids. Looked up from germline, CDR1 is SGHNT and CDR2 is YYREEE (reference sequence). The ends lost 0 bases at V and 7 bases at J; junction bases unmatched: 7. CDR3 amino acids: CASSLAASGRGNEQFF. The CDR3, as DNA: TGTGCCAGCAGCTTGGCCGCTAGCGGGAGAGGGAATGAGCAGTTCTTC.

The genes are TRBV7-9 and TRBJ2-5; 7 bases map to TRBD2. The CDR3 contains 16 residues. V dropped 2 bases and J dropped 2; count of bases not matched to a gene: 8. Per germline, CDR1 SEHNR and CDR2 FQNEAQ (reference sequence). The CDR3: CASSLWHGGLQETQYF. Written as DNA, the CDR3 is TGTGCCAGCAGCTTATGGCACGGGGGGTTGCAAGAGACCCAGTACTTC.

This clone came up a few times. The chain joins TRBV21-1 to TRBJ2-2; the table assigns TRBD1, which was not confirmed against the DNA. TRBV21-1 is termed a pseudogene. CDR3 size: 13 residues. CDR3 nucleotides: TGTGCCAGCAGACAGGATCGCACCGGGGAGCTGTTTTTT. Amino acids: CASRQDRTGELFF.

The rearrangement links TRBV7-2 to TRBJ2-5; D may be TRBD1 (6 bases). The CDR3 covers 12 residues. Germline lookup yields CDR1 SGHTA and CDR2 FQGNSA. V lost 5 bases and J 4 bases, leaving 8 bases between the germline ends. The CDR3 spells CASSRQAETQYF. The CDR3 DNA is TGTGCCAGCAGCCGACAGGCAGAGACCCAGTACTTC.

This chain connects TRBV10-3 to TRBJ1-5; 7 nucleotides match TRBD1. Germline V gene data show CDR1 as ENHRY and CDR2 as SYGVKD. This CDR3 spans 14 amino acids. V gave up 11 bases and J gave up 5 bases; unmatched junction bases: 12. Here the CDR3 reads CALPGVGGYQPQHF. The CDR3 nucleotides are TGTGCCCTACCAGGGGTAGGGGGCTATCAGCCCCAGCATTTT.

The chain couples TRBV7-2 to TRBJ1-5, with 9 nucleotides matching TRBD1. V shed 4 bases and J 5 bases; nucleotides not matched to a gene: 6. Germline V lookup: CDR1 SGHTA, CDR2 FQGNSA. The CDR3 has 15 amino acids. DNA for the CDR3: TGTGCCAGCAGCTCGACAGGGGGAGTTCATCAGCCCCAGCATTTT. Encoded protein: CASSSTGGVHQPQHF. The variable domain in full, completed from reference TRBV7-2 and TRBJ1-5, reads GAGVSQSPSNKVTEKGKDVELRCDPISGHTALYWYRQSLGQGLEFLIYFQGNSAPDKSGLPSDRFSAERTGGSVSTLTIQRTQQEDSAVYLCASSSTGGVHQPQHFGDGTRLSIL.

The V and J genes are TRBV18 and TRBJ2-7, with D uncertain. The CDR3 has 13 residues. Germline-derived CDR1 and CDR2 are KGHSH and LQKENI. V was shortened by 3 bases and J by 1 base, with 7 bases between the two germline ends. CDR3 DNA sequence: TGTGCCAGCTCACCTCCAGGATCCTACGAGCAGTACTTC. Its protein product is CASSPPGSYEQYF.

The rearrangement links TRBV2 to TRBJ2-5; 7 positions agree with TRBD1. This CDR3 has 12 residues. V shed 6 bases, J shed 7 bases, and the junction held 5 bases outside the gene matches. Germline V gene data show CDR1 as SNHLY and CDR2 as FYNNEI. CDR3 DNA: TGTGCCAGCAGAAGACAGGGTTGGACCCAGTACTTC. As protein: CASRRQGWTQYF.